This record concerns one T cell receptor (beta chain) sequence. Its antigen specificity is not known. The record has no base qualities; no much larger clone is one base away. The sample belongs to a study of OX40 agonist ivuxolimab in advanced cancers. Background on the whole study: Ivuxolimab was an agonistic, fully human IgG2 monoclonal antibody directed against OX40 (CD134), a costimulatory receptor. The paper describes the monotherapy dose-escalation part (N ≈ 51 patients) of the phase I trial of ivuxolimab. Patients were allowed to have had prior anti-PD-1, anti-PD-L1 or anti-CTLA-4 therapy, and 30% to 50% of the dose-escalation patients had previously received checkpoint inhibitors. Peripheral TCRbeta sequencing aimed to test whether ivuxolimab altered TCR sequence diversity and caused clonal T-cell expansion. Intravenous ivuxolimab was administered to patients every 2 weeks at six dose levels: 0.01, 0.1, 0.3, 1.5, 3 and 10 mg/kg. The dose-escalation cohort was 82.7% male with a mean age of approximately 60 years, ranging from roughly 20 to 80. Three dose-escalation patients achieved partial responses, one with hepatocellular carcinoma and two with cutaneous melanoma. Among the approximately 54 dose-escalation patients, around 19 had hepatocellular carcinoma, about 15 melanoma, 9 renal cell carcinoma and 9 head and neck cancer. Overall results and qualifications from the work: Low levels of normalized T-cell clonal expansion were also seen in some nonresponding patients. In the 0.1-3.0 mg/kg groups, partial responders had among the lowest normalized peripheral clonal expansion, particularly in CD8+ T cells. At doses from 0.1 to 3.0 mg/kg, clonal expansion was seen in both CD4+ and CD8+ blood T cells between baseline and week 6. After ivuxolimab, more expanded clones were found on average in CD8+ T cells than in CD4+ T cells. The antigen specificity of the clonally expanded peripheral T cells was not determined.

For sequencing of the TCRbeta CDR3 region, genomic DNA was extracted from the sorted cells. The immunoSEQ Assay was used for sequencing of TCRbeta CDR3 regions. This is the immuneACCESS table as TCRdb keeps it, with only in-frame sequences that have V and J called. A part of the clones is gone; compared with another copy, unresolved V genes explain less than half, and the rest is unexplained. For this sample the table gives around 100,000 clones, of which 89% were detected only once. The ten largest clones capture about 0.15% of the sample. The CDR3 covers 16 residues, taking in both the cysteine and the phenylalanine. The entry retains the CDR3 DNA only, 48 bases that are in frame from base 1. Looking up the germline V gene (reference sequence) yields CDR1 MNHNY and CDR2 SVGAGI. V gives up 6 bases and J gives up 1 base, and the segment between their germline ends measures 15 bases. Patients with autoimmune disease history or receiving systemic immunosuppression were excluded from the trial. Peripheral blood for TCR sequencing was drawn from every dose cohort at baseline, at cycle 4 day 1 and at cycle 7 day 1. The samples were taken from a phase I, first-in-human, multicenter, open-label dose-escalation trial of ivuxolimab. Adults with locally advanced or metastatic melanoma, renal cell carcinoma, hepatocellular carcinoma or head and neck squamous cell carcinoma were enrolled in the trial. CD4+ and CD8+ T cells were sorted separately from peripheral blood before TCR sequencing.

The chain uses TRBV6-6 and TRBJ2-2, with a tentative D gene TRBD1 over 6 matching bases. Sample: CD4+ or CD8+ T cells sorted from blood, taken in a trial of the OX40 agonist ivuxolimab. The sequence came from an adult with an advanced solid tumor such as melanoma, head and neck, liver or kidney cancer. The CDR3: CASSPRGIMNTGELFF. The sequence in DNA is TGTGCCAGCAGCCCCAGGGGAATAATGAACACCGGGGAGCTGTTTTTT.